Following are 28 T cell receptor beta chains from one sample sequenced in a study of blood T cell repertoires in COVID-19. Clones were sequenced by immunoSEQ multiplex PCR, and TCRdb holds only the in-frame ones, with some missing. The sample carries approximately 10,000 clones, roughly 86% recorded once. Sequenced input: peripheral blood. Receptors originate from a man aged 45-60 years with active COVID-19.

The chain joins TRBV15 to TRBJ2-3; unclear D gene. Trimming stripped 5 bases from V and 7 bases from J, with 19 bases between. CDR3 length: 15 residues. CDR1 is LNHNV and CDR2 is YYDKDF in the germline V gene (reference sequence). In DNA, the CDR3 is TGTGCCACCAGCTCCAGCCACCTCGAGGCAAATACGCAGTATTTT. Encoded protein: CATSSSHLEANTQYF.

The chain joins TRBV13 to TRBJ2-2; 7 bases are shared with TRBD1. The CDR3 has 14 residues. V was pared by 5 bases and J by 5 bases, with 5 bases of the junction left unmatched. Germline V gene data show CDR1 as PRHDT and CDR2 as FYEKMQ (reference sequence). The CDR3 loop is CASSPNRGTGELFF. The CDR3 DNA reads as TGTGCCAGCAGCCCCAACAGGGGTACCGGGGAGCTGTTTTTT. Variable domain in full (rest from reference TRBV13 and TRBJ2-2): AAGVIQSPRHLIKEKRETATLKCYPIPRHDTVYWYQQGPGQDPQFLISFYEKMQSDKGSIPDRFSAQQFSDYHSELNMSSLELGDSALYFCASSPNRGTGELFFGEGSRLTVL.

This clone was recorded only once. This chain joins TRBV18 and TRBJ1-1; TRBD1 might be the D (6 bases). V lost 2 bases, J lost 11 bases, and 12 bases lay in between. The CDR3 sequence is 12 residues long. Germline assignment: CDR1 KGHSH and CDR2 LQKENI. DNA of the CDR3: TGTGCCAGCTCACCAAGGGGGAGTGAGGCTTTCTTT. Encoded protein: CASSPRGSEAFF.

CDR3 protein: CASSSPSTDTQYF. For the CDR3, the DNA is TGTGCCAGCAGCTCCCCTAGCACAGATACGCAGTATTTT. The rearrangement joins TRBV7-3 to TRBJ2-3, with unresolved D. V was pared by 4 bases and J by 0 bases, with 5 bases between. This CDR3 comprises 13 residues. CDR1 is SGHTA, CDR2 FQGTGA, per germline.

This chain links TRBV28 with TRBJ2-5; 7 bases are a match to TRBD1. From germline, CDR1 is MDHEN and CDR2 SYDVKM. The CDR3 runs 15 residues. V gave up 5 bases and J gave up 4 bases; unmatched junction bases: 10. The CDR3 is CASSALTGSGETQYF. Written as DNA, the CDR3 is TGTGCCAGCAGTGCCCTGACAGGGAGTGGAGAGACCCAGTACTTC.

The chain combines TRBV11-2 with TRBJ2-2; 12 bases map to TRBD2. The CDR3 is 18 residues long. J was trimmed by 2 bases and V by 6 bases; bases with no gene match: 10. Germline CDR1 SGHAT, CDR2 FQNNGV. The CDR3 protein is CASRPNIGLAGNTGELFF. The CDR3 region has the DNA TGTGCCAGCAGACCCAATATAGGACTAGCGGGAAACACCGGGGAGCTGTTTTTT.

There are a few counts of this clone. The chain has TRBV19 and TRBJ2-1; 9 bases map to TRBD2. CDR3 length: 14 residues. In germline, CDR1 is LNHDA, CDR2 SQIVND (reference sequence). V was clipped by 2 bases and J by 8 bases; unmatched bases: 4. Here the CDR3 DNA reads TGTGCCAGTAGTATATTACTAGCGGGCGATGAGCAGTTCTTC. Residues: CASSILLAGDEQFF.

The chain carries TRBV7-9 and TRBJ2-3; 7 nucleotides align to TRBD2. J was trimmed by 3 bases and V by 10 bases; bases with no gene match: 19. Germline CDR1 reads SEHNR; CDR2 reads FQNEAQ (reference sequence). The CDR3 spans 17 residues. The CDR3 protein is CANLGLEGGRRTDTQYF. Here the CDR3 DNA reads TGTGCCAATCTAGGCCTGGAGGGCGGGAGAAGAACAGATACGCAGTATTTT.

The rearrangement uses TRBV21-1 and TRBJ2-5; the D call in the table, TRBD2, was not verified against the DNA. TRBV21-1 is recorded as a pseudogene. The CDR3 consists of 19 residues. The CDR3, as DNA: TGTGCCAGCAGCAAAGGGGACTTAAAAGTCTCCCCCACCACAGAGACCCAGTACTTC. Translating it yields CASSKGDLKVSPTTETQYF.

This clone was counted a single time. The gene calls are TRBV9 and TRBJ2-1, with TRBD2 as a possible D gene (5 bases). The CDR3 consists of 12 residues. The germline V and J ends were trimmed by 4 bases and 7 bases, with 9 bases remaining between them. CDR1 is SGDLS, CDR2 YYNGEE, per germline. Here the CDR3 reads CASSITSNEQFF. The DNA of the CDR3 is TGTGCCAGCAGCATAACTAGTAATGAGCAGTTCTTC. Combining the CDR3 with reference TRBV9 and TRBJ2-1 gives the whole variable domain DSGVTQTPKHLITATGQRVTLRCSPRSGDLSVYWYQQSLDQGLQFLIQYYNGEERAKGNILERFSAQQFPDLHSELNLSSLELGDSALYFCASSITSNEQFFGPGTRLTVL.

V and J are TRBV5-1 and TRBJ1-1; no clear D. CDR1 and CDR2 from the germline V gene are SGHRS and YFSETQ. The V gene lost 4 bases and the J gene lost 1 base, with 8 bases spanning the gap. The CDR3 has 13 residues. The CDR3 protein is CASSPPGNTEAFF. In DNA, the CDR3 is TGCGCCAGCAGCCCGCCGGGGAACACTGAAGCTTTCTTT.

This chain connects TRBV7-8 to TRBJ2-3; 10 bases align to TRBD2. This CDR3 contains 16 residues. The germline CDR1 and CDR2 sequences are SGHVS and FQNEAQ. The V segment lost 5 bases and the J segment 4 bases; nucleotides outside the gene matches: 9. The CDR3 loop reads CASSRPSGSISDTQYF. The DNA for the CDR3 is TGTGCCAGCAGCAGACCTAGCGGGAGTATCTCAGATACGCAGTATTTT.

This clone is labeled as medium-sized. This sequence joins TRBV10-1 and TRBJ2-2; no clear D. Germline CDR1 is WNHNN and CDR2 is SYGVQD (reference sequence). This CDR3 has 13 amino acids. V lost 3 bases, J lost 1 base, and 3 bases lay in between. CDR3: CASSDGNTGELFF. In DNA, the CDR3 is TGCGCCAGCAGTGACGGGAACACCGGGGAGCTGTTTTTT.

This chain links TRBV5-6 with TRBJ2-5; 10 bases are a match to TRBD1. The germline CDR1 and CDR2 sequences are SGHDT and YYEEEE. After removal of 4 bases from V and 3 bases from J, the junction contained 9 bases not matched to a gene. There are 16 residues in the CDR3. This chain's CDR3 is CASSTDRGREEETQYF. CDR3 nucleotide sequence: TGTGCCAGCAGCACTGACAGGGGGCGCGAAGAAGAGACCCAGTACTTC.

The gene calls are TRBV25-1 and TRBJ1-6; 9 nucleotides match TRBD1. The germline CDR1 and CDR2 sequences are MGHDK and SYGVNS. CDR3 length equals 12 residues. V dropped 9 bases and J dropped 8; count of bases not matched to a gene: 2. CDR3 bases: TGTGCCAGTAGACAGGGGGATTCACCCCTCCACTTT. Its translation is CASRQGDSPLHF. The full variable domain, in which reference TRBV25-1 and TRBJ1-6 provide the parts outside the CDR3, is EADIYQTPRYLVIGTGKKITLECSQTMGHDKMYWYQQDPGMELHLIHYSYGVNSTEKGDLSSESTVSRIRTEHFPLTLESARPSHTSQYLCASRQGDSPLHFGNGTRLTVT.

This sequence joins TRBV7-3 and TRBJ2-3; 8 bases line up with TRBD1. Per germline, CDR1 SGHTA and CDR2 FQGTGA. The CDR3 loop spans 13 amino acids. Unmatched junction bases numbered 2, after V lost 5 bases and J lost 4 bases. CDR3 coding DNA: TGTGCCAGCAGCCCACAGGGGGCAGATACGCAGTATTTT. Translation gives CASSPQGADTQYF. Using reference TRBV7-3 and TRBJ2-3 for the parts outside the CDR3, the full variable domain is GAGVSQTPSNKVTEKGKYVELRCDPISGHTALYWYRQSLGQGPEFLIYFQGTGAADDSGLPNDRFFAVRPEGSVSTLKIQRTERGDSAVYLCASSPQGADTQYFGPGTRLTVL.

The chain couples TRBV27 to TRBJ2-7; no firm D call. Trimming stripped 2 bases from V and 2 bases from J, with 7 bases between. Germline assignment: CDR1 MNHEY and CDR2 SMNVEV (reference sequence). The CDR3 contains 13 residues. CDR3 sequence (DNA): TGTGCCAGCAGTTTAGGAGTAACCTACGAGCAGTACTTC. Protein: CASSLGVTYEQYF.

This chain connects TRBV6-2 or TRBV6-3 to TRBJ2-4; 12 nucleotides align to TRBD1. Unmatched junction bases numbered 6, after V lost 2 bases and J lost 7 bases. Germline V CDR1 and CDR2: MNHEY, SVGEGT. The CDR3 sequence is 16 residues long. The CDR3 protein is CASSYNRDRGPNIQYF. In DNA, the CDR3 is TGTGCCAGCAGTTACAACCGGGACAGGGGGCCCAACATTCAGTACTTC.

The chain has TRBV4-1 and TRBJ2-7; tentatively, D is TRBD2 (6 bases). CDR3 length: 14 amino acids. V lost 4 bases to trimming and J lost 0 bases, with 10 bases between them. Germline CDR1 reads MGHRA; CDR2 reads YSYEKL. In nucleotides, the CDR3 is TGCGCCAGCAGCCCCCTAGCGCCCTCCTACGAGCAGTACTTC. Its translation is CASSPLAPSYEQYF.

The chain recombines TRBV27 with TRBJ2-1; the match to TRBD2 covers 8 bases. Germline loops: CDR1 MNHEY, CDR2 SMNVEV (reference sequence). V dropped 9 bases and J dropped 6; count of bases not matched to a gene: 7. This CDR3 is 13 amino acids long. This CDR3 reads CASAGRALNEQFF. The CDR3 coding sequence is TGTGCCAGTGCCGGGAGGGCCCTCAATGAGCAGTTCTTC.

This chain links TRBV19 with TRBJ2-1; tentatively, D is TRBD2 (6 bases). The CDR3 has 13 amino acids. V gave up 1 base and J gave up 10 bases, with 11 bases separating them. Germline V gene sequence: CDR1 LNHDA, CDR2 SQIVND (reference sequence). The DNA of the CDR3 is TGTGCCAGTAGTATAGGGAGGGACGAAGAGCAGTTCTTC. Translation: CASSIGRDEEQFF.

The J gene is TRBJ1-4, the V gene TRBV7-9; D is perhaps TRBD1 (5 bases). The germline gives CDR1 SEHNR, CDR2 FQNEAQ (reference sequence). The CDR3 is 15 amino acids. Trimming shortened V by 7 bases and J by 6 bases, and 18 bases separated the two germline ends. As DNA, the CDR3 is TGTGCCAGCAAGACTAGTACACAGGCCGATGAAAAACTGTTTTTT. Translating it yields CASKTSTQADEKLFF.

This chain links TRBV5-1 with TRBJ2-2; D is uncertain. This CDR3 is built from 16 residues. V was shortened by 5 bases and J by 6 bases, with 20 bases between the two germline ends. Germline lookup yields CDR1 SGHRS and CDR2 YFSETQ. CDR3: CASSGLGPPNPGELFF. DNA of the CDR3: TGCGCCAGCAGTGGTCTGGGCCCCCCGAATCCCGGGGAGCTGTTTTTT.

The chain recombines TRBV28 with TRBJ2-7, with a weak D call TRBD1 (5 bases). V lost 8 bases and J lost 0, with 11 bases in between. The CDR3 is made up of 13 amino acids. CDR1 is MDHEN and CDR2 is SYDVKM in the germline V gene. CDR3 protein: CASGLGRSYEQYF. In nucleotides, the CDR3 is TGTGCCAGCGGGCTGGGGCGCTCCTACGAGCAGTACTTC.

This clone appeared once. The chain has TRBV5-6 and TRBJ1-1; D might be TRBD1 (5 bases). This CDR3 comprises 15 residues. Germline values: CDR1 SGHDT, CDR2 YYEEEE. V shed 0 bases and J shed 1 base, with 10 bases lying between them. For the CDR3, the DNA is TGTGCCAGCAGCTTGGAAGGAGGGGCGAACACTGAAGCTTTCTTT. This sequence encodes CASSLEGGANTEAFF.

This clone is medium-sized within its sample. This sequence joins TRBV5-8 and TRBJ1-5; a possible D gene is TRBD1 (6 bases). Germline-derived CDR1 and CDR2 are SGHTS and YDEGEE. Trimming took off 4 bases at V and 0 bases at J, with 11 bases between the two ends. The CDR3 has 15 residues. The CDR3 spells CASSVQGFSNQPQHF. The CDR3 bases are TGTGCCAGCAGCGTACAGGGATTTAGCAATCAGCCCCAGCATTTT. The full variable domain, in which reference TRBV5-8 and TRBJ1-5 provide the parts outside the CDR3, is EAGVTQSPTHLIKTRGQQATLRCSPISGHTSVYWYQQALGLGLQFLLWYDEGEERNRGNFPPRFSGRQFPNYSSELNVNALELEDSALYLCASSVQGFSNQPQHFGDGTRLSIL.

The chain carries TRBV27 and TRBJ2-7, with 10 bases aligning to TRBD2. Trimming cost V 0 bases and J 7 bases; bases outside gene matches: 12. Germline loops: CDR1 MNHEY, CDR2 SMNVEV (reference sequence). This CDR3 contains 17 residues. CDR3 in DNA: TGTGCCAGCAGTTTATCGACCCCAGCGGGAGGGCCTCAGGAGCAGTACTTC. Its translation: CASSLSTPAGGPQEQYF.

The J gene is TRBJ2-3, the V gene TRBV12-3 or TRBV12-4; maybe TRBD1 (6 bases). The CDR3 runs to 12 residues. Trimming removed 3 bases at V and 6 bases at J, with 7 bases between. For the CDR3, the DNA is TGTGCCAGCAGTTTCGACAGGGATACGCAGTATTTT. Translation: CASSFDRDTQYF.